These 15 T cell receptor beta chains were all obtained from the same sample, sequenced in a study of cytomegalovirus exposure and HLA in healthy donors. 13 Jbeta primers and 60 Vbeta primers were used for the PCR. Repertoires were generated with immunoSEQ multiplex PCR, while TCRdb's copy carries only in-frame clones and drops some. The sample lists about 160,000 clones, around 77% seen once, with around 2.2% in the top ten. Source material: PBMCs. Receptors were obtained from a man aged 50 to 60 in good health and CMV-seropositive.

The rearrangement links TRBV5-3 to TRBJ1-5; D is possibly TRBD1 (5 bases). TRBV5-3 is an ORF, and what it does is uncertain. Trimming removed 4 bases at V and 1 base at J, with 21 bases between. This CDR3 is built from 18 residues. For the CDR3, the DNA is TGTGCCAGAAGCCACCTCCCGGACAAGGCGCGAAGCAATCAGCCCCAGCATTTT. Amino acid sequence: CARSHLPDKARSNQPQHF.

The chain combines TRBV29-1 with TRBJ1-5; D is unresolved. Trimming cost V 6 bases and J 4 bases, with 19 bases left between them. CDR1 is SQVTM, CDR2 ANQGSEA, per germline. CDR3 length equals 15 residues. The CDR3 sequence is CSVPGDAGGNQPQHF. The CDR3 nucleotides read TGCAGCGTACCAGGCGACGCGGGTGGTAATCAGCCCCAGCATTTT.

This sequence joins TRBV7-9 and TRBJ2-3; TRBD2 aligns across 8 bases. In germline, CDR1 is SEHNR, CDR2 FQNEAQ (reference sequence). This CDR3 contains 17 residues. The V segment lost 4 bases and the J segment 7 bases; nucleotides outside the gene matches: 16. CDR3 protein: CASSSFPGTRRTYTQYF. The CDR3 DNA is TGTGCCAGCAGCTCTTTCCCCGGGACTAGGAGGACATATACGCAGTATTTT.

This clone has just one count. The chain combines TRBV11-1 with TRBJ1-6; possibly TRBD1 for D (5 bases). Looked up from germline, CDR1 is SGHAT and CDR2 is FQDESV (reference sequence). The V end lost 2 bases, the J end lost 6 bases, and 14 bases lay between the germline ends. The CDR3 has 16 amino acids. DNA for the CDR3: TGTGCCAGCAGCTTAAACTGGGGCTCCGGTAATTCACCCCTCCACTTT. This codes for CASSLNWGSGNSPLHF. The complete variable domain, with remaining parts taken from reference TRBV11-1 and TRBJ1-6, reads EAEVAQSPRYKITEKSQAVAFWCDPISGHATLYWYRQILGQGPELLVQFQDESVVDDSQLPKDRFSAERLKGVDSTLKIQPAELGDSAMYLCASSLNWGSGNSPLHFGNGTRLTVT.

Here the CDR3 reads CASRLTRTGFNEQFF. CDR3 bases: TGTGCCAGCAGACTGACAAGGACAGGGTTCAATGAGCAGTTCTTC. V and J are TRBV6-5 and TRBJ2-1; 8 nucleotides align to TRBD1. V lost 6 bases to trimming and J lost 6 bases; unmatched junction nucleotides: 10. Germline CDR1 and CDR2: MNHEY and SVGAGI. This CDR3 contains 15 residues.

The chain combines TRBV9 with TRBJ1-1; 9 positions match TRBD1. Per the germline V gene, CDR1 is SGDLS and CDR2 is YYNGEE. With V trimmed by 6 bases and J by 0 bases, 15 bases remained unmatched. CDR3 length: 18 residues. CDR3 amino acids: CASTRSGTGISMNTEAFF. The CDR3 nucleotides read TGTGCCAGCACCCGTAGTGGGACAGGGATTTCCATGAACACTGAAGCTTTCTTT.

The genes are TRBV10-3 and TRBJ2-1, with 12 nucleotides matching TRBD2. Germline CDR1 is ENHRY and CDR2 is SYGVKD. The CDR3 is 14 amino acids. V was pared by 8 bases and J by 7 bases, with 6 bases of the junction left unmatched. CDR3 DNA sequence: TGTGCCATCCGAGCTAGCGGGGGGGGTAATGAGCAGTTCTTC. Translated: CAIRASGGGNEQFF.

This chain uses TRBV9 with TRBJ2-7; possible D gene TRBD1, 6 bases. Germline V gene data show CDR1 as SGDLS and CDR2 as YYNGEE. Trimming cost V 0 bases and J 2 bases, with 12 bases left between them. CDR3 length equals 15 residues. For the CDR3, the DNA is TGTGCCAGCAGCGTAGGCGTAGGGGACACCTACGAGCAGTACTTC. Amino acids: CASSVGVGDTYEQYF.

The J gene is TRBJ1-1, the V gene TRBV28; 8 positions agree with TRBD1. CDR1 and CDR2 (germline): MDHEN, SYDVKM. J lost 6 bases, V lost 2 bases, and 11 bases had no gene match. The CDR3 runs to 16 residues. CDR3 DNA sequence: TGTGCCAGCAGTTTAGAATGGACAGGGAAGGGAGCTGAAGCTTTCTTT. As protein: CASSLEWTGKGAEAFF.

This clone has only a few counts. The rearrangement links TRBV4-3 to TRBJ1-1; no firm D call. The CDR3 has 16 amino acids. With 0 bases removed from V and 1 base from J, the gap between germline ends came to 12 bases. CDR1 and CDR2 (germline): LGHNA, YSLEER. For the CDR3, the DNA is TGCGCCAGCAGCCAAGAAGTGAGGAACCAGAACACTGAAGCTTTCTTT. This codes for CASSQEVRNQNTEAFF.

V and J are TRBV6-1 and TRBJ1-6, with TRBD1 matching over 9 bases. Germline V gives CDR1 MNHNS, CDR2 SASEGT. The CDR3 extends over 15 amino acids. Trimming cost V 2 bases and J 7 bases; bases outside gene matches: 3. Here the CDR3 DNA reads TGTGCCAGCAGTGAATGGGGGACAGGGAATTCACCCCTCCACTTT. Its translation is CASSEWGTGNSPLHF.

The chain links TRBV6-6 to TRBJ2-1; TRBD2 aligns across 10 bases. The CDR3 spans 14 residues. CDR1 is MNHNY and CDR2 is SVGAGI in the germline V gene (reference sequence). V shed 5 bases, J shed 7 bases, and the junction held 5 bases outside the gene matches. The DNA for the CDR3 is TGTGCCAGCAGTCGAGCGGGGGGGCCGAATGAGCAGTTCTTC. The encoded protein is CASSRAGGPNEQFF.

V is TRBV9 and J is TRBJ1-2, with D possibly being TRBD1 (5 bases). The CDR3 extends over 16 amino acids. The germline V gene encodes CDR1 SGDLS and CDR2 YYNGEE. The germline V and J ends were trimmed by 2 bases and 1 base, with 15 bases remaining between them. CDR3 amino acids: CASSVSRDHVNYGYTF. Here the CDR3 DNA reads TGTGCCAGCAGCGTCAGCAGGGATCATGTTAACTATGGCTACACCTTC. Full variable domain (outside the CDR3, taken from reference TRBV9 and TRBJ1-2): DSGVTQTPKHLITATGQRVTLRCSPRSGDLSVYWYQQSLDQGLQFLIQYYNGEERAKGNILERFSAQQFPDLHSELNLSSLELGDSALYFCASSVSRDHVNYGYTFGSGTRLTVV.

This clone was counted only a few times. The rearrangement uses TRBV27 and TRBJ2-2; D possibly corresponds to TRBD2 (6 bases). V shed 4 bases and J shed 4 bases, with 13 bases lying between them. Germline assignment: CDR1 MNHEY and CDR2 SMNVEV (reference sequence). The CDR3 contains 15 residues. The CDR3 DNA is TGTGCCAGCAGTTCGGGGGTTCGGGTCACCGGGGAGCTGTTTTTT. Amino acid sequence: CASSSGVRVTGELFF.

V gene TRBV7-3 combines with J gene TRBJ2-1, with 16 bases matching TRBD2. V lost 5 bases to trimming and J lost 15 bases; unmatched junction nucleotides: 7. Germline V gives CDR1 SGHTA, CDR2 FQGTGA. The CDR3 is 14 amino acids. The CDR3 DNA is TGTGCCAGCAGCCCGGGACTAGCGGGGGGGGTTTGGTTCTTC. Translating it yields CASSPGLAGGVWFF.